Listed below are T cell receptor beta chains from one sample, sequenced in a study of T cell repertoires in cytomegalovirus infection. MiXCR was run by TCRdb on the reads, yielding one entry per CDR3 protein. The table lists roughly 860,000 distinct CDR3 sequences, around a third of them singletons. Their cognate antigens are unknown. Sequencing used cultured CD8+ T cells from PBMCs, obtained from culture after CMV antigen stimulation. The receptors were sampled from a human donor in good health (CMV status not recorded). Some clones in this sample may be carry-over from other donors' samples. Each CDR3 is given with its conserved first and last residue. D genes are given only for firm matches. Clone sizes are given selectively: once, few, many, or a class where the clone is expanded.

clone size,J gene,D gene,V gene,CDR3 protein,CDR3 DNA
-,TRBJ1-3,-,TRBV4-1,CASSQVHPPAGNTIYF,TGCGCCAGCAGCCAAGTACACCCCCCGGCTGGAAACACCATATATTTT
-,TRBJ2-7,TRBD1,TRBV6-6,CANSLWQGVGGYEQYF,TGTGCCAACAGTCTTTGGCAGGGGGTAGGAGGCTACGAGCAGTACTTC
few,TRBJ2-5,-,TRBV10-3,CAISDGYYQETQYF,TGTGCCATCAGTGATGGGTACTACCAAGAGACCCAGTACTTC
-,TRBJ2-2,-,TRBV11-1,CASSLDVGLNTGELFF,TGTGCCAGCAGCTTAGATGTGGGACTGAACACCGGGGAGCTGTTTTTT
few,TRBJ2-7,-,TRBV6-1,CASSLGHIGPYEQYF,TGTGCCAGCAGTCTTGGACATATCGGACCGTACGAGCAGTACTTC
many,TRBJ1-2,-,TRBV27,CASTAGGYTF,TGTGCCAGCACCGCGGGGGGCTACACCTTC
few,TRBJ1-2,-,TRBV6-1,CASSAGRVGYTF,TGTGCCAGCAGTGCAGGGAGGGTAGGCTACACCTTC
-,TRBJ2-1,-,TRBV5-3,CASSLVAGLYNEQFF,TGTGCCAGCAGCTTGGTGGCAGGACTTTACAATGAGCAGTTCTTC
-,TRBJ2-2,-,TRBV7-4,CASSFRATGELFF,TGTGCCAGCAGCTTCAGGGCCACCGGGGAGCTGTTTTTT
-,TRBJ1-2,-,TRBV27,CASSPQGNSGYTF,TGTGCCAGCAGTCCCCAGGGGAACTCTGGCTACACCTTC
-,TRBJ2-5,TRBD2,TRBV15,CATSRFHAGVVFGETQYF,TGTGCCACCAGCAGATTCCACGCGGGGGTGGTTTTCGGGGAGACCCAGTACTTC
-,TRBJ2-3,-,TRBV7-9,CASSLGGGPPLDTQYF,TGTGCCAGCAGCTTAGGGGGGGGCCCCCCCCTGGATACGCAGTATTTT
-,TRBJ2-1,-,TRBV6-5,CASMRGYNEQFF,TGTGCCAGCATGAGAGGGTACAATGAGCAGTTCTTC
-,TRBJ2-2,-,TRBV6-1,CASAGTTWTGELFF,TGTGCCAGCGCGGGCACGACTTGGACCGGGGAGCTGTTTTTT
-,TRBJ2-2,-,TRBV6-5,CASSYRNSGELFF,TGTGCCAGCAGTTACCGAAACAGCGGGGAGCTGTTTTTT
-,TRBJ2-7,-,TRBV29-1,CSVIQRTYEQYF,TGCAGCGTTATACAGAGAACCTACGAGCAGTACTTC
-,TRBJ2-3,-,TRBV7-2,CASSLLFWDATDTQYF,TGTGCCAGCAGCTTATTGTTTTGGGACGCCACAGATACGCAGTATTTT
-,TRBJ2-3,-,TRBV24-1,CATSESGTDTQYF,TGTGCCACCAGTGAGTCAGGAACAGATACGCAGTATTTT
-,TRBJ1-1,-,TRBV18,CASSPWGDLFGERTTEAFF,TGTGCCAGCTCACCATGGGGAGATCTGTTTGGGGAGAGGACCACTGAAGCTTTCTTT
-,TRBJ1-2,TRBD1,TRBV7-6,CASSRGQSDYGYTF,TGTGCCAGCAGCCGGGGACAGTCCGACTATGGCTACACCTTC
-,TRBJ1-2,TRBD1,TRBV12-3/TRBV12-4,CASSFVGQGNAGYTF,TGTGCCAGCAGTTTTGTCGGACAGGGCAACGCTGGCTACACCTTC
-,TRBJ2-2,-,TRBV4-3,CASSQVQGFTGELFF,TGCGCCAGCAGCCAAGTACAGGGATTCACCGGGGAGCTGTTTTTT
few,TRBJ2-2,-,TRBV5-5,CASSFPLDRMNTGELFF,TGTGCCAGCAGCTTCCCTCTTGACAGGATGAACACCGGGGAGCTGTTTTTT
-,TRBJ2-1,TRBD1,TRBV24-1,CATSDWVGQGEEQFF,TGTGCCACCAGTGATTGGGTAGGACAGGGTGAGGAGCAGTTCTTC
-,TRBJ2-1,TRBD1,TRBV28,CASRSGTANYNEQFF,TGTGCCAGCAGGTCCGGGACAGCCAATTACAATGAGCAGTTCTTC
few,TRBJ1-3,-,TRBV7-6,CASSWLYPAGNTIYF,TGTGCCAGCAGCTGGCTCTATCCGGCGGGAAACACCATATATTTT
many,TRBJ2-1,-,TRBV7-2,CASSFVQVSYNEQFF,TGTGCCAGCAGCTTCGTCCAGGTCTCCTACAATGAGCAGTTCTTC
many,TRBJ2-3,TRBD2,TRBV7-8,CASSRLAGGGTDTQYF,TGTGCCAGCAGTCGGCTAGCGGGGGGGGGAACAGATACGCAGTATTTT
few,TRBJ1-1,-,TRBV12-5,CASGFPGTPNTEAFF,TGTGCTAGTGGTTTCCCCGGGACACCAAACACTGAAGCTTTCTTT
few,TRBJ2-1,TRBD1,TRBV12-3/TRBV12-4,CASSLATGGRYNEQFF,TGTGCCAGCAGTTTGGCGACAGGGGGCCGCTACAATGAGCAGTTCTTC
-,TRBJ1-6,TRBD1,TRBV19,CASSIGQGRFDNSPLHF,TGTGCCAGTAGTATTGGACAGGGGCGATTTGATAATTCACCCCTCCACTTT
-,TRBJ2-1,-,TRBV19,CASSMWGGAHNEQFF,TGTGCCAGTAGTATGTGGGGGGGCGCCCACAATGAGCAGTTCTTC
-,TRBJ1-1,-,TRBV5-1,CASSLEVTTVLGTFF,TGCGCCAGCTCCTTGGAGGTAACGACAGTGCTGGGCACTTTCTTT
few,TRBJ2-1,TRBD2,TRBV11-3,CASSLDRGLAANNEQFF,TGTGCCAGCAGCTTAGATAGGGGACTAGCGGCAAACAATGAGCAGTTCTTC
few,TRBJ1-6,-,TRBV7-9,CASSPVLSSYNSPLHF,TGTGCCAGCAGCCCAGTACTTAGCTCCTATAATTCACCCCTCCACTTT
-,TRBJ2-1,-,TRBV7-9,CASSFISNPSYNEQFF,TGTGCCAGCAGCTTCATCAGTAACCCGTCCTACAATGAGCAGTTCTTC
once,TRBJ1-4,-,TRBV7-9,CANRAEKLFF,TGTGCCAACAGGGCCGAAAAACTGTTTTTT
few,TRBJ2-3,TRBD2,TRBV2,CASRLAGTPETDTQYF,TGTGCCAGCAGACTAGCGGGGACCCCTGAGACAGATACGCAGTATTTT
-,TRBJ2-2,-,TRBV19,CASTQYGGLTTDTGELFF,TGTGCCAGTACTCAGTACGGGGGGCTCACAACGGACACCGGGGAGCTGTTTTTT
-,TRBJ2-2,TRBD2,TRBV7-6,CASSWLAGGNTGELFF,TGTGCCAGCAGCTGGCTAGCGGGGGGGAACACCGGGGAGCTGTTTTTT